This T cell receptor beta chain was captured by sequencing in a study of type 1 regulatory T cells (dated by TCRdb to the early 2020s). Describing the broader study: An in vitro protocol by which a Tr1-enriched, alloantigen-specific CD4 T cell product named T-allo10 was generated was characterized in the study. T-allo10 was being evaluated clinically in patients with hematological malignancies who were receiving allogeneic hematopoietic stem cell transplantation. Paper-wide results and their limitations: Compared with non-Tr1 cells, Tr1 cells had a narrower TCR repertoire, and the study took this difference to reflect clonal expansion driven by alloantigen.

The sequencer listed for this sample is Illumina MiSeq. Using fastp at Q25 and MiXCR, TCRdb reprocessed the public reads and kept productive beta chains. Every distinct CDR3 protein forms one entry, paired with its most common genes and DNA. The sample has under 75,000 distinct CDR3 sequences on record, 20% to 25% of them singletons. Clones ranked in the top ten supply 8.3% of the sample. This clonotype is deemed large (0.1 to 1%). The target of this receptor is not known. Base qualities were left out, and no much larger clone turns up one base away. The CDR3 sequence holds 12 residues, the cysteine and phenylalanine included. Of the read, only the CDR3 DNA is kept; its 36 bases are in frame from base 1. V is pared back by 5 bases and J by 15 bases, with 17 bases lying between the germline termini.

The sample consisted of cultured type 1 regulatory T (Tr1) cells, either the whole culture or a sorted fraction (not recorded which). The label giving this sample's cell subset or site can be read as: type 1 regulatory T cells sorted from the T-allo10 product. This receptor was taken from a human donor in good health. The chain couples TRBV12-3 or TRBV12-4 to TRBJ2-1, with the D gene uncertain. The CDR3 in this case is CASSQITTQPFF. The nucleotide sequence is TGTGCCAGCAGTCAAATCACCACTCAGCCGTTCTTC.